This T cell receptor beta chain was sequenced during a study of blood T cell repertoires in COVID-19. Original methodology: By means of reference gene primer amplification, nucleated cell counts were estimated. Only in-frame clones appear in the TCRdb table, and some are missing; sequencing was by immunoSEQ multiplex PCR. V, J and clone size are those of that table, while D and trimming were read from the DNA. The table has approximately 210,000 clones, 70% to 85% seen once; the top ten hold roughly 3.5%. The age range of participants was about 18 to 100 years, with residence in about 25 US areas. Germline CDR1 and CDR2: SQVTM and ANQGSEA. This CDR3 is 14 amino acids long. The junction had 6 bases not matched to a gene; V was cut back by 4 bases and J by 2 bases.

This chain joins TRBV29-1 and TRBJ2-3, with TRBD2 identical over 7 bases. Sequenced material: PBMCs or T cells enriched from blood (not recorded which). This clonotype was obtained from a woman between 55 and 75 years old who had recovered from COVID-19. The CDR3 loop is CSVAWGRATDTQYF. The DNA of the CDR3 is TGCAGCGTTGCCTGGGGGAGGGCCACAGATACGCAGTATTTT.